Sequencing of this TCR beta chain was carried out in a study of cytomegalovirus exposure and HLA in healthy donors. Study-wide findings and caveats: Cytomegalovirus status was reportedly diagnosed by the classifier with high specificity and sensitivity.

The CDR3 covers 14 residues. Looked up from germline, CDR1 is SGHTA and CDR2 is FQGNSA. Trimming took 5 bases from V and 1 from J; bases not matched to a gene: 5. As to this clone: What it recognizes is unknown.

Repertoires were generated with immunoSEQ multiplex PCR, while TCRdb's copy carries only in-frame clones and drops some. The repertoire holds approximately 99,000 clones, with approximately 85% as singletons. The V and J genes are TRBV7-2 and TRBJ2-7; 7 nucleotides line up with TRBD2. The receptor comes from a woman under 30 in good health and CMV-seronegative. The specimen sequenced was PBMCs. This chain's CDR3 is CASSIGRGSYEQYF. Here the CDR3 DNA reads TGTGCCAGCAGCATAGGGAGGGGATCCTACGAGCAGTACTTC.